What follows are 15 T cell receptor beta chains derived from one specimen sequenced in a study of CD8 T cells in Susac syndrome. With random hexamers, roughly 0.5 to 1 ug RNA was reverse transcribed. TCRdb reprocessed the immunoSEQ multiplex PCR reads via MiXCR and lists one record per CDR3 protein. The sample contains roughly 180,000 distinct CDR3 sequences, 93% of which appear only once. Sequencing was performed on CD4+ T cells from PBMCs. The origin of the receptors is a human donor with multiple sclerosis.

The genes are TRBV27 and TRBJ2-3; D uncertain. V lost 4 bases, J lost 5 bases, and 16 bases lay in between. CDR3 length: 15 amino acids. Germline V gene lookup returns CDR1 MNHEY and CDR2 SMNVEV (reference sequence). The DNA for the CDR3 is TGTGCCAGCAGTTATAAAGGACCAACCAGAGATACGCAGTATTTT. Translation gives CASSYKGPTRDTQYF.

In this sample, this clonotype turned up a few times. V and J are TRBV9 and TRBJ2-2; D unclear. The germline gives CDR1 SGDLS, CDR2 YYNGEE. This CDR3 has 13 residues. With 3 bases removed from V and 1 base from J, the gap between germline ends came to 4 bases. Here the CDR3 DNA reads TGTGCCAGCAGCGGACAGAACACCGGGGAGCTGTTTTTT. It specifies CASSGQNTGELFF.

The chain uses TRBV10-3 and TRBJ2-5, with 7 bases identical to TRBD1. The CDR3 length is 14 residues. Germline V CDR1 and CDR2: ENHRY, SYGVKD. Trimming removed 10 bases from V and 1 base from J; junction bases left unmatched: 9. DNA of the CDR3: TGTGCCAGCTCTTGGGACAGCCCCCAAGAGACCCAGTACTTC. Encoded protein: CASSWDSPQETQYF.

J is TRBJ2-4 and V is TRBV19, with D possibly being TRBD2 (6 bases). Germline V gives CDR1 LNHDA, CDR2 SQIVND (reference sequence). V lost 3 bases to trimming and J lost 10 bases, with 13 bases between them. This CDR3 is built from 13 residues. In DNA, the CDR3 is TGTGCCAGTAGTATGTCTAGGGGAGGTATTCAGTACTTC. Translated: CASSMSRGGIQYF.

The genes are TRBV20-1 and TRBJ1-4; 9 bases line up with TRBD1. V dropped 3 bases and J dropped 0; count of bases not matched to a gene: 8. Germline CDR1 reads DFQATT; CDR2 reads SNEGSKA (reference sequence). This CDR3 has 17 residues. This CDR3 reads CSARGTGTRTTNEKLFF. The CDR3 coding sequence is TGCAGTGCTAGGGGGACAGGGACCCGAACAACTAATGAAAAACTGTTTTTT.

The gene calls are TRBV3-1 and TRBJ2-3; D is undetermined. V was shortened by 3 bases and J by 4 bases, with 8 bases between the two germline ends. Germline values: CDR1 LGHDT, CDR2 YNNKEL (reference sequence). The CDR3 contains 13 residues. CDR3 DNA: TGTGCCAGCAGCCAGGGCGGACCAGATACGCAGTATTTT. This encodes CASSQGGPDTQYF.

This chain uses TRBV19 with TRBJ1-2, with D hard to call. The CDR3 loop spans 14 amino acids. In germline, CDR1 is LNHDA, CDR2 SQIVND (reference sequence). V shed 7 bases and J shed 6 bases, with 18 bases lying between them. This CDR3 is CASTLLDASHGYTF. CDR3 DNA sequence: TGTGCCAGTACCTTATTGGACGCCTCCCATGGCTACACCTTC.

This chain links TRBV6-1 with TRBJ2-6, with TRBD2 as a possible D gene (6 bases). Trimming took 8 bases from V and 1 from J, leaving 15 bases between them. This CDR3 is 16 amino acids long. The V gene's germline CDR1 is MNHNS and CDR2 SASEGT. DNA for the CDR3: TGTGCCAGCCGGAGGGGCCGAGATTCTGGGGCCAACGTCCTGACTTTC. It encodes CASRRGRDSGANVLTF.

The chain has TRBV2 and TRBJ2-1; 8 bases are a match to TRBD2. The CDR3 runs 14 residues. Trimming removed 8 bases from V and 13 bases from J; junction bases left unmatched: 16. CDR1 and CDR2 from the germline V gene are SNHLY and FYNNEI. Here the CDR3 reads CASLSGITIGSQFF. DNA of the CDR3: TGTGCCAGCCTTAGCGGGATCACAATAGGTTCTCAGTTCTTC.

The chain couples TRBV28 to TRBJ1-2; the D gene is possibly TRBD1 (6 bases). Germline V lookup: CDR1 MDHEN, CDR2 SYDVKM. The CDR3 extends over 13 amino acids. Trimming took 1 base from V and 8 from J, leaving 11 bases between them. The CDR3 loop is CASSLLGGGGYTF. CDR3 nucleotide sequence: TGTGCCAGCAGTTTATTAGGGGGAGGGGGCTACACCTTC.

This CDR3 reads CASSSQVNTEAFF. The CDR3 region has the DNA TGTGCCAGCAGTTCTCAGGTGAACACTGAAGCTTTCTTT. The chain has TRBV12-3 or TRBV12-4 and TRBJ1-1, with D hard to call. Trimming took 4 bases from V and 0 from J, leaving 6 bases between them. This CDR3 contains 13 residues.

This clonotype was found once. The rearrangement links TRBV5-4 to TRBJ1-2, with D unclear. CDR3 length: 13 amino acids. Germline loops: CDR1 SGHNT, CDR2 YYREEE (reference sequence). Trimming took off 4 bases at V and 2 bases at J, with 9 bases between the two ends. The CDR3 sequence: CASSPVENYGYTF. The CDR3 bases are TGTGCCAGCAGCCCTGTAGAAAACTATGGCTACACCTTC.

The chain employs TRBV20-1 and TRBJ1-5; maybe TRBD1 (6 bases). The CDR3 runs 16 residues. With 1 base removed from V and 2 bases from J, the gap between germline ends came to 15 bases. Germline assignment: CDR1 DFQATT and CDR2 SNEGSKA (reference sequence). The CDR3 sequence is CSARVPTGKGNQPQHF. The CDR3 DNA is TGCAGTGCTAGAGTCCCGACAGGAAAGGGCAATCAGCCCCAGCATTTT.

The chain carries TRBV30 and TRBJ1-5; TRBD1 might be the D (5 bases). This CDR3 spans 13 amino acids. V was clipped by 2 bases and J by 6 bases, with 11 bases between them. Germline V lookup: CDR1 GTSNPN, CDR2 SVGIG (reference sequence). Here the CDR3 DNA reads TGTGCCTGGAGTAGAGGGGAACCTCAGCCCCAGCATTTT. This gives the protein CAWSRGEPQPQHF.

The gene calls are TRBV28 and TRBJ1-4; no definite D call. This CDR3 comprises 14 residues. Deletions cut 5 bases from V and 5 bases from J, with 12 bases between. Per the germline V gene, CDR1 is MDHEN and CDR2 is SYDVKM. CDR3 sequence (DNA): TGTGCCAGCAGTACAGACCTCGTGAATGAAAAACTGTTTTTT. It encodes CASSTDLVNEKLFF.